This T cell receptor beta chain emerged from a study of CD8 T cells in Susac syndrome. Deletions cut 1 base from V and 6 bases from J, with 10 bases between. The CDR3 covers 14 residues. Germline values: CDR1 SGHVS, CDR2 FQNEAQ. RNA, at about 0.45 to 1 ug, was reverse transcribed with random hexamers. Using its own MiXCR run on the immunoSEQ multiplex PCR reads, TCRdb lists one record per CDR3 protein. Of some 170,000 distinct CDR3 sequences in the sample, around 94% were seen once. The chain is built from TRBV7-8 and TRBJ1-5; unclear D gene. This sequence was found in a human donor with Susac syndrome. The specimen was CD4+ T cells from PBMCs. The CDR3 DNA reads TGTGCCAGCAGCTTAGTCGGATTCGGTCAGCCCCAGCATTTT. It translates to CASSLVGFGQPQHF.